One and the same sample provided the 8 T cell receptor beta chains below, sequenced in a study of T cells in Graves' hyperthyroidism and ophthalmopathy. RNA transcripts yielded amplified TCR beta CDR3 regions. RT-PCR in the first round (using the HTBI primer set) targeted the TCR CDR3. Via MiXCR, TCRdb re-called the multiplex PCR reads, giving one row per CDR3 protein. The sample shows 200,000 or so distinct CDR3 sequences, about 17% of them seen only once. Sequenced: blood. The receptors derive from a woman in her 50s with Graves' hyperthyroidism.

The chain carries TRBV5-4 and TRBJ1-3; D remains ambiguous. From germline, CDR1 is SGHNT and CDR2 YYREEE (reference sequence). This CDR3 contains 15 residues. V shed 1 base and J shed 0 bases, with 8 bases lying between them. CDR3 in amino acids: CASSLRARSGNTIYF. CDR3 coding DNA: TGTGCCAGCAGCTTGCGGGCGCGCTCTGGAAACACCATATATTTT.

This clonotype was found many times. The V and J genes are TRBV7-9 and TRBJ1-1, with D unclear. V lost 8 bases to trimming and J lost 6 bases, with 13 bases between them. The CDR3 has 12 residues. The germline gives CDR1 SEHNR, CDR2 FQNEAQ (reference sequence). The CDR3 coding sequence is TGTGCCAGCGCTGGGCCTACCTCTGAAGCTTTCTTT. This codes for CASAGPTSEAFF.

This clonotype has only a few counts. J is TRBJ2-1 and V is TRBV27, with 16 bases matching TRBD2. The germline CDR1 and CDR2 sequences are MNHEY and SMNVEV (reference sequence). J gave up 3 bases and V 5 bases, and 7 bases lay outside the gene matches. The CDR3 has 18 residues. Here the CDR3 DNA reads TGTGCCAGCAGTGGGACTAGCGGGAGGGTCCTAGGCTACAATGAGCAGTTCTTC. This translates into CASSGTSGRVLGYNEQFF.

In its sample, this clonotype was seen many times. The chain carries TRBV7-9 and TRBJ2-1; 7 bases map to TRBD1. The germline gives CDR1 SEHNR, CDR2 FQNEAQ (reference sequence). V gave up 7 bases and J gave up 3 bases; unmatched junction bases: 6. This CDR3 region has 14 residues. CDR3 amino acids: CASMSGTDYNEQFF. CDR3 nucleotide sequence: TGTGCCAGCATGTCCGGGACAGACTACAATGAGCAGTTCTTC.

The gene calls are TRBV27 and TRBJ1-1; 8 nucleotides line up with TRBD1. Germline V gene sequence: CDR1 MNHEY, CDR2 SMNVEV (reference sequence). The CDR3 runs to 14 residues. Losses at the gene ends were 6 bases for V and 1 base for J; bases not matched to a gene: 4. The CDR3 DNA sequence: TGTGCCAGCAGCCGGGACAGGAAGAACACTGAAGCTTTCTTT. Translation: CASSRDRKNTEAFF.

This clonotype was seen many times. CDR3 sequence (DNA): TGTGCCAGCACGAAGGTCCCCACCTACGAGCAGTACTTC. Amino acids: CASTKVPTYEQYF. The V call is TRBV6-1, the J call TRBJ2-7, with D hard to call. V was cut by 7 bases and J by 2 bases, with 12 bases left in between. CDR1 is MNHNS, CDR2 SASEGT, per germline. The CDR3 covers 13 residues.

The table lists this clonotype with a few counts. This chain connects TRBV29-1 to TRBJ1-1; the D gene is possibly TRBD1 (5 bases). Trimming took 6 bases from V and 6 from J, leaving 11 bases between them. Germline V lookup: CDR1 SQVTM, CDR2 ANQGSEA. This CDR3 region has 11 residues. The CDR3 reads CSVDRHAEAFF. CDR3 sequence (DNA): TGCAGCGTAGACAGACACGCTGAAGCTTTCTTT.

This clonotype was observed a handful of times. The chain joins TRBV6-1 to TRBJ1-6; the D is unclear. Germline CDR1 reads MNHNS; CDR2 reads SASEGT. This CDR3 has 15 residues. V lost 1 base, J lost 13 bases, and 17 bases lay in between. In DNA, the CDR3 is TGTGCCAGCAGTGAAGATTACTTTTCGTGGGCGCCCCTCCACTTT. Translation gives CASSEDYFSWAPLHF.